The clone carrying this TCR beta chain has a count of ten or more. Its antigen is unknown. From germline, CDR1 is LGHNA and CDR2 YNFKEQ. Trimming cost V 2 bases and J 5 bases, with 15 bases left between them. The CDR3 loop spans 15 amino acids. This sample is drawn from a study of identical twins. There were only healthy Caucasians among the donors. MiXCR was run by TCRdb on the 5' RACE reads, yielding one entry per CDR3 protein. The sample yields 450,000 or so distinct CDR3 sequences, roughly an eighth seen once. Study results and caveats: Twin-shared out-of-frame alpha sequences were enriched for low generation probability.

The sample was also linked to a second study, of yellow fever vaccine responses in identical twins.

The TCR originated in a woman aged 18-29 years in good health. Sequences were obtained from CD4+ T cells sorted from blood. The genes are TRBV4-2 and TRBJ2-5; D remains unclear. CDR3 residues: CASSQRFEPQETQYF. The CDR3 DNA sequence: TGTGCCAGCAGCCAACGTTTTGAACCTCAGGAGACCCAGTACTTC.